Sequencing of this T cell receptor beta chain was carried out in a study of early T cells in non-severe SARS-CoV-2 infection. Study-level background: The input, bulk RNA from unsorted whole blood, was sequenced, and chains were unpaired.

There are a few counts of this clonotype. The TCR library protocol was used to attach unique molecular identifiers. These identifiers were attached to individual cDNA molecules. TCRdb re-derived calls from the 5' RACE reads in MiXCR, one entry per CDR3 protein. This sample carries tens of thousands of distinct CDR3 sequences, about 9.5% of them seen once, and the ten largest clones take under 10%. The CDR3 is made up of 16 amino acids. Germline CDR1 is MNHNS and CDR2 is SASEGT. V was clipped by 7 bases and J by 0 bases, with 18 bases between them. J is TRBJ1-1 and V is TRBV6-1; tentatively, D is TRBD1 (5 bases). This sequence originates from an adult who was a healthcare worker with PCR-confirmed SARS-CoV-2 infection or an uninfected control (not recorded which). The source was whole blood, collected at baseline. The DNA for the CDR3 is TGTGCCAGCACTGAGGAGAGGGGCAGGGTGAACACTGAAGCTTTCTTT. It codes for CASTEERGRVNTEAFF.